Listed here are 15 T cell receptor beta chains from one sample, sequenced in a study of T-cell reconstitution after alpha-beta-depleted transplantation in children. For TCRbeta, the library was prepared with unique molecular identifiers. Via MiXCR, TCRdb re-called the PCR reads, giving one row per CDR3 protein. The sample carries over 150,000 distinct CDR3 sequences, roughly 6.5% recorded once. The material was PBMCs, obtained before TCRalphabeta/CD19-depleted stem cell transplant. Source of these receptors: a girl under two years old with combined immunodeficiency, due to receive a stem cell transplant.

This clonotype was detected many times. The J gene is TRBJ2-1, the V gene TRBV4-2, with a tentative D call TRBD1 (5 bases). The CDR3 has 16 residues. Trimming stripped 0 bases from V and 5 bases from J, with 14 bases between. CDR1 is LGHNA and CDR2 is YNFKEQ in the germline V gene. CDR3 loop: CASSQDGAREDNEQFF. The CDR3 region has the DNA TGTGCCAGCAGCCAAGATGGAGCCAGGGAAGACAATGAGCAGTTCTTC.

This clonotype was observed at least ten times. The rearrangement joins TRBV7-9 to TRBJ2-1; no clear D gene. V shed 4 bases and J shed 8 bases, with 15 bases lying between them. Germline-derived CDR1 and CDR2 are SEHNR and FQNEAQ (reference sequence). The CDR3 is 14 residues long. The CDR3 region is CASSSPTPWDEQFF. CDR3 DNA: TGTGCCAGCAGCTCCCCGACACCCTGGGATGAGCAGTTCTTC. Full variable domain (outside the CDR3, taken from reference TRBV7-9 and TRBJ2-1): DTGVSQNPRHKITKRGQNVTFRCDPISEHNRLYWYRQTLGQGPEFLTYFQNEAQLEKSRLLSDRFSAERPKGSFSTLEIQRTEQGDSAMYLCASSSPTPWDEQFFGPGTRLTVL.

This clonotype occurred a few times. V usage is TRBV20-1 and J usage is TRBJ1-4; D remains ambiguous. Germline-derived CDR1 and CDR2 are DFQATT and SNEGSKA (reference sequence). The V end lost 1 base, the J end lost 6 bases, and 12 bases lay between the germline ends. The CDR3 is 14 residues long. Here the CDR3 reads CSARGPGADEKLFF. In DNA form, the CDR3 reads TGCAGTGCTAGAGGTCCGGGCGCGGATGAAAAACTGTTTTTT.

The table lists this clonotype with a few counts. V gene TRBV5-1 combines with J gene TRBJ2-5; 7 bases align to TRBD2. Looked up from germline, CDR1 is SGHRS and CDR2 is YFSETQ. Losses at the gene ends were 4 bases for V and 3 bases for J; bases not matched to a gene: 15. This CDR3 comprises 17 residues. The CDR3 sequence is CASSGRVAKGTEETQYF. CDR3 DNA: TGCGCCAGCAGCGGGAGGGTAGCTAAGGGCACCGAAGAGACCCAGTACTTC. The full variable domain, its missing parts supplied by reference TRBV5-1 and TRBJ2-5, is KAGVTQTPRYLIKTRGQQVTLSCSPISGHRSVSWYQQTPGQGLQFLFEYFSETQRNKGNFPGRFSGRQFSNSRSEMNVSTLELGDSALYLCASSGRVAKGTEETQYFGPGTRLLVL.

In this sample, this clonotype turned up many times. The chain has TRBV20-1 and TRBJ2-3; 7 bases align to TRBD2. The CDR3 length is 14 residues. Germline CDR1 is DFQATT and CDR2 is SNEGSKA (reference sequence). V dropped 3 bases and J dropped 2; count of bases not matched to a gene: 5. The CDR3 loop reads CSASKAGITDTQYF. CDR3 bases: TGCAGTGCTAGCAAAGCGGGGATCACAGATACGCAGTATTTT.

At least ten counts were recorded for this clonotype. The chain is built from TRBV5-1 and TRBJ1-1; 10 nucleotides line up with TRBD1. The CDR3 length is 13 residues. Germline-derived CDR1 and CDR2 are SGHRS and YFSETQ. With V trimmed by 4 bases and J by 7 bases, 4 bases remained unmatched. This CDR3 reads CASSGTGVDEAFF. CDR3 DNA: TGCGCCAGCAGCGGGACAGGGGTGGATGAAGCTTTCTTT. Based on the CDR3 plus reference TRBV5-1 and TRBJ1-1, the full variable domain is KAGVTQTPRYLIKTRGQQVTLSCSPISGHRSVSWYQQTPGQGLQFLFEYFSETQRNKGNFPGRFSGRQFSNSRSEMNVSTLELGDSALYLCASSGTGVDEAFFGQGTRLTVV.

The chain couples TRBV5-1 to TRBJ2-3; possibly TRBD2 for D (7 bases). Trimming pared 4 bases from V and 6 bases from J, leaving 18 bases between. The CDR3 is made up of 15 amino acids. CDR1 SGHRS and CDR2 YFSETQ come from the germline V gene. In DNA form, the CDR3 reads TGCGCCAGCAGCCAAGGAGGGGGGGCATGGGATACGCAGTATTTT. Its translation is CASSQGGGAWDTQYF.

This sequence joins TRBV7-6 and TRBJ2-5; 9 bases agree with TRBD2. The CDR3 contains 21 residues. V lost 5 bases, J lost 1 base, and 23 bases stayed unmatched. CDR1 and CDR2 (germline): SGHVS, FNYEAQ. This chain's CDR3 is CASSLPYLSIAGVGSQETQYF. The CDR3 nucleotides are TGTGCCAGCAGCCTACCATATCTATCAATAGCGGGAGTGGGCTCCCAAGAGACCCAGTACTTC.

This clonotype has ten or more counts. This rearrangement joins TRBV7-2 to TRBJ2-3; TRBD2 aligns across 8 bases. Germline lookup yields CDR1 SGHTA and CDR2 FQGNSA. CDR3 size: 15 residues. V gave up 5 bases and J gave up 1 base; unmatched junction bases: 5. The CDR3 protein is CASSPERGRTDTQYF. In DNA, the CDR3 is TGTGCCAGCAGCCCAGAGCGGGGGCGCACAGATACGCAGTATTTT. The whole variable domain, filled in from reference TRBV7-2 and TRBJ2-3, reads GAGVSQSPSNKVTEKGKDVELRCDPISGHTALYWYRQSLGQGLEFLIYFQGNSAPDKSGLPSDRFSAERTGGSVSTLTIQRTQQEDSAVYLCASSPERGRTDTQYFGPGTRLTVL.

This clonotype was detected many times. This chain connects TRBV12-3 or TRBV12-4 to TRBJ1-2, with D unresolved. This CDR3 is built from 11 residues. Trimming took off 4 bases at V and 7 bases at J, with 7 bases between the two ends. The CDR3 bases are TGTGCCAGCAGTTCCGGAATTGGCTACACCTTC. Its translation: CASSSGIGYTF.

This sequence joins TRBV7-9 and TRBJ1-2; perhaps TRBD1 as D (5 bases). The CDR3 is 14 residues long. V lost 5 bases, J lost 1 base, and 11 bases lay in between. Germline CDR1 reads SEHNR; CDR2 reads FQNEAQ (reference sequence). The CDR3 is CASSPGHDNYGYTF. Here the CDR3 DNA reads TGTGCCAGCAGCCCCGGACATGATAACTATGGCTACACCTTC.

This clonotype has a count of ten or more. The genes are TRBV4-3 and TRBJ2-1; 15 nucleotides agree with TRBD2. The V segment lost 0 bases and the J segment 5 bases; nucleotides outside the gene matches: 8. The CDR3 totals 19 residues. CDR1 is LGHNA and CDR2 is YSLEER in the germline V gene. The CDR3 bases are TGCGCCAGCAGCCAAGAAACGGGTGGGACTAGCGGGAGGAACAATGAGCAGTTCTTC. Translating gives CASSQETGGTSGRNNEQFF.

The sample holds many counts of this clonotype. This chain uses TRBV29-1 with TRBJ2-2, with D tentatively TRBD2 (5 bases). The CDR3 is made up of 12 amino acids. V was cut by 8 bases and J by 6 bases, with 13 bases left in between. Germline-derived CDR1 and CDR2 are SQVTM and ANQGSEA. CDR3 region: CSIGEEAGELFF. CDR3 sequence (DNA): TGCAGCATTGGAGAGGAGGCCGGGGAGCTGTTTTTT.

There are many counts of this clonotype. This chain links TRBV19 with TRBJ2-1; TRBD2 might be the D (5 bases). In germline, CDR1 is LNHDA, CDR2 SQIVND (reference sequence). This CDR3 comprises 13 residues. V dropped 3 bases and J dropped 3 bases, with 6 bases sitting between them. CDR3 amino acids: CASSIEGYNEQFF. The CDR3 nucleotides are TGTGCCAGTAGTATCGAGGGCTACAATGAGCAGTTCTTC.

Sample share makes this clonotype medium-sized (0.01 to 0.1%). The chain uses TRBV27 and TRBJ2-7, with D possibly called TRBD1 or TRBD2 (6 bases each). V was pared by 5 bases and J by 3 bases, with 14 bases between. The V gene's germline CDR1 is MNHEY and CDR2 SMNVEV (reference sequence). The CDR3 loop spans 14 amino acids. CDR3 sequence reads: CASSTGGGVYEQYF. DNA of the CDR3: TGTGCCAGCAGTACTGGAGGGGGAGTCTACGAGCAGTACTTC.